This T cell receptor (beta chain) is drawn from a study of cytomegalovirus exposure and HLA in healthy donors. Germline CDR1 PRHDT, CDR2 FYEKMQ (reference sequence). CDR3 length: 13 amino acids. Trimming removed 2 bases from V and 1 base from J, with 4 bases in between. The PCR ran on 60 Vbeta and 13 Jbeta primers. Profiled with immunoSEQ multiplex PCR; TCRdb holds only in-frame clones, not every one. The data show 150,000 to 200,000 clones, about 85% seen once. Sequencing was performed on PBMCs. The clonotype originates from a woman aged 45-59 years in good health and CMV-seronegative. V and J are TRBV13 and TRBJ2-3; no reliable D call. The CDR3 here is CASSLPGTDTQYF. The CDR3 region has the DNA TGTGCCAGCAGCTTACCCGGCACAGATACGCAGTATTTT.